The 7 T cell receptor beta chains below were found in one sample sequenced in a study of T cell responses to AZD1222 COVID-19 vaccine. Assay used: immunoSEQ multiplex PCR; TCRdb lists only in-frame clones, some missing. This sample has about 120,000 clones, with 80% to 90% found just once. The specimen was peripheral blood, collected on day 0 of AZD1222 vaccination. The receptors originated from an adult in good health.

The chain carries TRBV7-2 and TRBJ2-2; either TRBD1 or TRBD2 may supply D (5 bases each). The length of the CDR3 is 15 residues. Trimming cost V 2 bases and J 4 bases, with 11 bases left between them. The germline CDR1 and CDR2 sequences are SGHTA and FQGNSA. This chain's CDR3 is CASSLWGSATGELFF. DNA of the CDR3: TGTGCCAGCAGCTTATGGGGGTCGGCCACCGGGGAGCTGTTTTTT. Full variable domain (outside the CDR3, taken from reference TRBV7-2 and TRBJ2-2): GAGVSQSPSNKVTEKGKDVELRCDPISGHTALYWYRQSLGQGLEFLIYFQGNSAPDKSGLPSDRFSAERTGGSVSTLTIQRTQQEDSAVYLCASSLWGSATGELFFGEGSRLTVL.

In this sample, this clone turned up once. V usage is TRBV25-1 and J usage is TRBJ2-7; no clear D gene. The CDR3 has 13 amino acids. Germline V gene sequence: CDR1 MGHDK, CDR2 SYGVNS. Trimming left V 2 bases short and J 2 bases short, with 7 bases between. CDR3 sequence (DNA): TGTGCCAGCAGTGAAGCAGGTACCTACGAGCAGTACTTC. Its protein is CASSEAGTYEQYF.

The rearrangement uses TRBV2 and TRBJ2-7; D is unclear. Germline CDR1 SNHLY, CDR2 FYNNEI. V lost 10 bases and J lost 2, with 15 bases in between. The CDR3 has 13 residues. The CDR3 region is CATTLGWAYEQYF. The CDR3, as DNA: TGTGCCACCACGTTGGGTTGGGCCTACGAGCAGTACTTC. The full variable domain, completed using reference TRBV2 and TRBJ2-7, is EPEVTQTPSHQVTQMGQEVILRCVPISNHLYFYWYRQILGQKVEFLVSFYNNEISEKSEIFDDQFSVERPDGSNFTLKIRSTKLEDSAMYFCATTLGWAYEQYFGPGTRLTVT.

The CDR3 DNA reads TGTGCCAGCAGCGCCCTGACTAGCGCAACGTACAATGAGCAGTTCTTC. Translated, it gives CASSALTSATYNEQFF. The chain employs TRBV5-4 and TRBJ2-1, with 8 positions matching TRBD2. The ends lost 4 bases at V and 4 bases at J; junction bases unmatched: 10. Germline CDR1 is SGHNT and CDR2 is YYREEE (reference sequence). This CDR3 contains 16 residues. The full variable domain, rest sourced from reference TRBV5-4 and TRBJ2-1, is ETGVTQSPTHLIKTRGQQVTLRCSSQSGHNTVSWYQQALGQGPQFIFQYYREEENGRGNFPPRFSGLQFPNYSSELNVNALELDDSALYLCASSALTSATYNEQFFGPGTRLTVL.

The chain carries TRBV3-1 (or the pseudogene TRBV3-2) and TRBJ1-1, with D unresolved. Germline CDR1 LGHDT, CDR2 YNNKEL (reference sequence). CDR3 size: 13 residues. Trimming removed 9 bases from V and 0 bases from J, with 11 bases in between. The CDR3 protein is CASMGFVNTEAFF. CDR3 bases: TGTGCCAGTATGGGTTTCGTGAACACTGAAGCTTTCTTT.

CDR3: CASSLGLPGQGRSWAFF. CDR3 DNA: TGTGCCAGCAGCTTAGGCTTGCCGGGACAGGGTAGGTCGTGGGCTTTCTTT. This sequence joins TRBV7-9 and TRBJ1-1; 9 bases map to TRBD1. V was pared by 1 base and J by 11 bases, with 17 bases of the junction left unmatched. CDR3 length: 17 amino acids. The V gene's germline CDR1 is SEHNR and CDR2 FQNEAQ (reference sequence).

In this sample, this clone turned up once. This chain joins TRBV10-3 and TRBJ2-2; TRBD2 aligns across 11 bases. The CDR3 is 16 residues long. V lost 4 bases and J lost 5; bases outside the gene matches: 6. Germline V gene lookup returns CDR1 ENHRY and CDR2 SYGVKD. The CDR3 loop is CAISVRLAGGTGELFF. The CDR3 DNA reads TGTGCCATCAGTGTGAGGCTAGCGGGAGGTACCGGGGAGCTGTTTTTT.